This T cell receptor beta chain was captured by sequencing in a study of blood T cells in healthy people across ages. Notes on the study in general: Unsorted PBMC material precluded a definitive naive versus antigen-experienced comparison. CMV infection status of these donors was not known. One million T cells yielded diversity estimates that were considered underestimates.

It was with a sample-barcoded 5' primer and a J-beta primer mix that a second PCR of about 6 to 12 cycles was run. A template-switch adaptor containing 12 random nucleotides labeled each cDNA molecule. TCRdb called the 5' RACE reads again in MiXCR, with one record for every CDR3 protein. The sample records 1.6 million or so distinct CDR3 sequences, about 31% being singletons. This clonotype showed up just a few times. No antigen is known for it. CDR3 length: 15 residues. The germline V gene encodes CDR1 SGHRS and CDR2 YFSETQ. Trimming took 4 bases from V and 2 from J, leaving 16 bases between them. The sample taken for sequencing was blood. The V and J genes are TRBV5-1 and TRBJ2-7; D is perhaps TRBD1 or TRBD2 (5 bases each). This sequence originates from a woman aged 25-40 years in good health. The CDR3 here is CASSLGESLAYEQYF. The CDR3 DNA sequence: TGCGCCAGCAGCCTAGGGGAGAGTCTTGCCTACGAGCAGTACTTC.